A selection of T cell receptor beta chains follows, all from one sample in a study of TIL therapy for anti-PD-1-resistant metastatic lung cancer. The method was immunoSEQ multiplex PCR; TCRdb's version includes in-frame clones alone and lacks a portion of them. Of 95,000 or so clones in the sample, just over 65% are singletons; the top ten hold 11%. This specimen consisted of tumor tissue, obtained at baseline. Receptors originate from a person between 30 and 79 years old with non-small cell lung cancer. Both conserved end residues are part of each CDR3. The D gene is left open where the match is weak. Expanded clones get a size class; other rows say once, few or many, or leave the size out.

cdr3_aa: CASIGVGSNQPQHF
cdr3_nt: TGCGCCAGCATAGGAGTGGGCAGCAATCAGCCCCAGCATTTT
clone_size: few
d_call: .
j_call: TRBJ1-5
v_call: TRBV10-1

cdr3_aa: CSVEEDTQYF
cdr3_nt: TGCAGCGTTGAAGAAGATACGCAGTATTTT
clone_size: .
d_call: .
j_call: TRBJ2-3
v_call: TRBV29-1

cdr3_aa: CASSLGRLNSPLHF
cdr3_nt: TGTGCCAGCAGTTTAGGACGGTTAAATTCACCCCTCCACTTT
clone_size: .
d_call: .
j_call: TRBJ1-6
v_call: TRBV7-3

cdr3_aa: CASSTSDYTEAFF
cdr3_nt: TGTGCCAGTAGTACTTCGGACTACACTGAAGCTTTCTTT
clone_size: .
d_call: .
j_call: TRBJ1-1
v_call: TRBV19

cdr3_aa: CASSLARGQAYEQYF
cdr3_nt: TGTGCCAGCAGCTTAGCTCGCGGCCAGGCCTACGAGCAGTACTTC
clone_size: few
d_call: .
j_call: TRBJ2-7
v_call: TRBV11-2

cdr3_aa: CASSLDFGLDTQYF
cdr3_nt: TGTGCCAGCAGCTTAGATTTCGGGTTAGATACGCAGTATTTT
clone_size: .
d_call: .
j_call: TRBJ2-3
v_call: TRBV7-9

cdr3_aa: CASSVWAGKDTDTQYF
cdr3_nt: TGTGCCAGCAGCGTATGGGCGGGGAAAGACACAGATACGCAGTATTTT
clone_size: many
d_call: .
j_call: TRBJ2-3
v_call: TRBV9

cdr3_aa: CASSLGRDTKTYEQYF
cdr3_nt: TGTGCCAGCAGTTTAGGGAGGGACACCAAAACCTACGAGCAGTACTTC
clone_size: .
d_call: .
j_call: TRBJ2-7
v_call: TRBV27

cdr3_aa: CASSGSHNTDTQYF
cdr3_nt: TGTGCCAGCAGCGGGAGTCATAACACAGATACGCAGTATTTT
clone_size: .
d_call: .
j_call: TRBJ2-3
v_call: TRBV27

cdr3_aa: CASSLGAPIYEQYF
cdr3_nt: TGTGCCAGCAGCTTGGGGGCACCAATCTACGAGCAGTACTTC
clone_size: once
d_call: .
j_call: TRBJ2-7
v_call: TRBV7-6

cdr3_aa: CASSFGGWGNQPQHF
cdr3_nt: TGTGCCAGCAGCTTCGGGGGATGGGGCAATCAGCCCCAGCATTTT
clone_size: .
d_call: .
j_call: TRBJ1-5
v_call: TRBV7-8

cdr3_aa: CATSGVYNSNQPQHF
cdr3_nt: TGTGCCACCTCTGGAGTCTATAACAGCAATCAGCCCCAGCATTTT
clone_size: .
d_call: .
j_call: TRBJ1-5
v_call: TRBV2

cdr3_aa: CASSQGLVGDYEQYF
cdr3_nt: TGTGCCAGCAGCCAGGGACTAGTCGGGGACTACGAGCAGTACTTC
clone_size: .
d_call: TRBD2
j_call: TRBJ2-7
v_call: TRBV3-1/TRBV3-2

cdr3_aa: CASRGQVSGNTIYF
cdr3_nt: TGTGCCAGCAGGGGACAGGTCTCTGGAAACACCATATATTTT
clone_size: .
d_call: TRBD1
j_call: TRBJ1-3
v_call: TRBV6-5

cdr3_aa: CASSLGPGRQETQYF
cdr3_nt: TGTGCCAGCAGTTTAGGCCCTGGACGGCAAGAGACCCAGTACTTC
clone_size: .
d_call: .
j_call: TRBJ2-5
v_call: TRBV28

cdr3_aa: CASSPGDRSYNEQFF
cdr3_nt: TGTGCCAGCAGCCCAGGGGACAGGTCCTACAATGAGCAGTTCTTC
clone_size: .
d_call: TRBD1
j_call: TRBJ2-1
v_call: TRBV11-2

cdr3_aa: CATTRTGGEGGFRELFF
cdr3_nt: TGTGCCACCACCCGGACAGGGGGCGAGGGTGGGTTCCGGGAGCTGTTTTTT
clone_size: many
d_call: TRBD1
j_call: TRBJ2-2
v_call: TRBV2

cdr3_aa: CSVLRQGNEQFF
cdr3_nt: TGCAGCGTTCTGAGGCAGGGCAATGAGCAGTTCTTC
clone_size: .
d_call: .
j_call: TRBJ2-1
v_call: TRBV29-1